Below, 30 T cell receptor beta chains from the same sample are listed, as sequenced in a study of T-cell reconstitution after alpha-beta-depleted transplantation in children. Researchers prepared the TCRbeta library using unique molecular identifiers, the study reports. TCRdb independently ran MiXCR on the PCR reads; one entry per CDR3 protein. The sample carries approximately 210,000 distinct CDR3 sequences, approximately 15% recorded once. The sample here was PBMCs, mostly from graft donor cells, taken 360 days after TCRalphabeta/CD19-depleted stem cell transplant. The receptor source for this set is a male patient between 2 and 9 years old who had a stem cell transplant for acute lymphoblastic leukemia, so the T cells may come from the graft donor.

The table lists this clonotype with a few counts. V is TRBV7-2 and J is TRBJ2-7; TRBD1 might be the D (6 bases). Trimming took off 3 bases at V and 4 bases at J, with 13 bases between the two ends. CDR3 size: 14 residues. The germline V gene encodes CDR1 SGHTA and CDR2 FQGNSA. CDR3 region: CASSFPTGIYEQYF. CDR3 sequence (DNA): TGTGCCAGCAGCTTCCCGACAGGAATTTACGAGCAGTACTTC.

This clonotype was detected many times. The chain couples TRBV5-1 to TRBJ2-7, with 7 bases that match TRBD2. J lost 2 bases, V lost 3 bases, and 5 bases had no gene match. Germline CDR1 SGHRS, CDR2 YFSETQ. CDR3 size: 14 residues. In DNA, the CDR3 is TGCGCCAGCAGCTCGAATAGCGGGCCCTACGAGCAGTACTTC. Its translation: CASSSNSGPYEQYF.

This sequence joins TRBV6-2 or TRBV6-3 and TRBJ1-5; D is ambiguous. CDR3 length equals 13 residues. V shed 2 bases and J shed 2 bases, with 4 bases lying between them. Per germline, CDR1 MNHEY and CDR2 SVGEGT. CDR3 protein: CASSYPGNQPQHF. DNA of the CDR3: TGTGCCAGCAGTTACCCGGGCAATCAGCCCCAGCATTTT.

This clonotype turned up a few times. The V gene is TRBV12-3 or TRBV12-4, the J gene TRBJ2-1; TRBD1 matches at 9 bases. V gave up 5 bases and J gave up 0 bases; unmatched junction bases: 11. The CDR3 loop spans 18 amino acids. CDR3 in DNA: TGTGCCAGCAGTGTTGACAGGGGGGGAGGTAGCTCCTACAATGAGCAGTTCTTC. Translation gives CASSVDRGGGSSYNEQFF.

This clonotype was recorded a few times. This rearrangement joins TRBV18 to TRBJ2-3, with D unresolved. The CDR3 sequence is 14 residues long. Germline V gene sequence: CDR1 KGHSH, CDR2 LQKENI. V lost 0 bases, J lost 0 bases, and 4 bases lay in between. CDR3 region: CASSPPTSTDTQYF. CDR3 DNA sequence: TGTGCCAGCTCACCACCTACTAGCACAGATACGCAGTATTTT.

This clonotype was seen only a few times. The chain has TRBV6-1 and TRBJ2-5; 8 nucleotides align to TRBD1. Germline values: CDR1 MNHNS, CDR2 SASEGT. With V trimmed by 8 bases and J by 8 bases, 13 bases remained unmatched. The CDR3 runs 14 residues. DNA of the CDR3: TGTGCCAGCGGGTTGGGACAGGTGCGGGGTACCCAGTACTTC. Translated: CASGLGQVRGTQYF.

The table lists this clonotype with many counts. The chain recombines TRBV7-6 with TRBJ2-7; no clear D gene. Germline V gives CDR1 SGHVS, CDR2 FNYEAQ. The V end was cut by 1 base, the J end by 0 bases, with 10 bases between. This CDR3 has 15 residues. As DNA, the CDR3 is TGTGCCAGCAGCTTAGGACGTATGAGCTCCTACGAGCAGTACTTC. It specifies CASSLGRMSSYEQYF.

The V gene is TRBV6-1, the J gene TRBJ2-2, with D perhaps matching TRBD1 (6 bases). V lost 3 bases to trimming and J lost 4 bases, with 15 bases between them. This CDR3 is built from 16 residues. The germline gives CDR1 MNHNS, CDR2 SASEGT. The chain's CDR3 is CASSDITYRVTGELFF. CDR3 DNA: TGTGCCAGCAGTGATATAACCTACAGGGTCACCGGGGAGCTGTTTTTT.

This clonotype was counted between two and nine times. This sequence joins TRBV14 and TRBJ2-1, with no clear D. Trimming left V 3 bases short and J 4 bases short, with 13 bases between. The CDR3 is 15 amino acids. The germline CDR1 and CDR2 sequences are SGHDN and FVKESK. The CDR3 sequence is CASSQSEVGYNEQFF. The CDR3 DNA reads TGTGCCAGCAGCCAGTCGGAAGTAGGTTACAATGAGCAGTTCTTC.

This clonotype was seen at least ten times. This CDR3 is CASSFEGGPSDTQYF. The CDR3 DNA reads as TGTGCCAGCAGCTTTGAGGGGGGACCGTCAGATACGCAGTATTTT. The chain uses TRBV7-9 and TRBJ2-3; D is tentatively TRBD1 or TRBD2 (6 bases each). The CDR3 runs to 15 residues. Germline CDR1 reads SEHNR; CDR2 reads FQNEAQ (reference sequence). V lost 3 bases and J lost 4, with 14 bases in between.

This clonotype came up a few times. The chain is built from TRBV24-1 and TRBJ2-3; 9 bases are a match to TRBD2. V dropped 3 bases and J dropped 2; count of bases not matched to a gene: 8. The CDR3 length is 17 residues. Per the germline V gene, CDR1 is KGHDR and CDR2 is SFDVKD. The CDR3 DNA reads TGTGCCACCAGTGATGGGGGGCGGGGGGGGGACACAGATACGCAGTATTTT. Amino acids: CATSDGGRGGDTDTQYF.

V usage is TRBV6-5 and J usage is TRBJ1-1; D not certain. The CDR3 length is 15 residues. Trimming shortened V by 1 base and J by 1 base, and 10 bases separated the two germline ends. Germline loops: CDR1 MNHEY, CDR2 SVGAGI. CDR3 loop: CASSYFGGRNTEAFF. CDR3 in DNA: TGTGCCAGCAGTTACTTCGGCGGAAGGAACACTGAAGCTTTCTTT.

This clonotype was observed at least ten times. This rearrangement joins TRBV5-1 to TRBJ2-1; D gene ambiguous. The CDR3 is made up of 15 amino acids. The V gene lost 1 base and the J gene lost 0 bases, with 8 bases spanning the gap. Germline CDR1 reads SGHRS; CDR2 reads YFSETQ. The CDR3 is CASSLPELSYNEQFF. CDR3 DNA: TGCGCCAGCAGCTTGCCGGAACTCTCCTACAATGAGCAGTTCTTC.

This clonotype was counted between two and nine times. This chain joins TRBV12-3 or TRBV12-4 and TRBJ2-3; the match to TRBD2 covers 8 bases. The junction had 7 bases not matched to a gene; V was cut back by 5 bases and J by 3 bases. The CDR3 runs 15 residues. The CDR3 loop reads CASSQGGLGTDTQYF. The CDR3 nucleotides read TGTGCCAGCAGTCAAGGGGGACTAGGGACAGATACGCAGTATTTT.

This chain connects TRBV12-3 or TRBV12-4 to TRBJ1-2, with 7 bases lining up with TRBD1. The CDR3 has 15 residues. V lost 7 bases, J lost 1 base, and 9 bases stayed unmatched. The CDR3 sequence is CASTWTGNLNYGYTF. Here the CDR3 DNA reads TGTGCCAGCACCTGGACAGGAAACCTTAACTATGGCTACACCTTC.

J is TRBJ2-3 and V is TRBV6-1; the D is unclear. CDR3 length: 13 amino acids. Deletions cut 6 bases from V and 1 base from J, with 8 bases between. Germline lookup yields CDR1 MNHNS and CDR2 SASEGT. CDR3 coding DNA: TGTGCCAGCAGACGACTGGGCACAGATACGCAGTATTTT. It yields the protein CASRRLGTDTQYF.

This clonotype was seen ten or more times. V gene TRBV5-1 combines with J gene TRBJ2-5; D might be TRBD2 (5 bases). V lost 1 base, J lost 2 bases, and 6 bases lay in between. This CDR3 has 13 amino acids. The V gene's germline CDR1 is SGHRS and CDR2 YFSETQ. The CDR3 loop reads CASSLPGQETQYF. DNA of the CDR3: TGCGCCAGCAGCTTGCCGGGACAAGAGACCCAGTACTTC.

About this clonotype itself: The junction differs from germline at one of its ends, possibly a read error. The rearrangement joins TRBV7-7 to TRBJ2-1; 9 bases line up with TRBD1. CDR1 SSHAT and CDR2 FNYEAQ come from the germline V gene (reference sequence). The CDR3 has 18 residues. The DNA of the CDR3 is TGTGCTAGCAGCTTAACTTACGCTGGACAGGGGCCCCACAATGAGCAGTTCTTC. This sequence encodes CASSLTYAGQGPHNEQFF.

The table lists this clonotype with a few counts. The rearrangement links TRBV18 to TRBJ2-2; TRBD2 matches 13 bases. Germline-derived CDR1 and CDR2 are KGHSH and LQKENI. J gave up 7 bases and V 4 bases, and 6 bases lay outside the gene matches. The CDR3 covers 16 residues. DNA of the CDR3: TGTGCCAGCTCACACGGACTAGCGGGAGCGGTCGGGGAGCTGTTTTTT. Translation: CASSHGLAGAVGELFF.

The rearrangement uses TRBV20-1 and TRBJ2-1; 10 bases line up with TRBD2. The V segment lost 2 bases and the J segment 6 bases; nucleotides outside the gene matches: 7. The CDR3 length is 15 residues. Per the germline V gene, CDR1 is DFQATT and CDR2 is SNEGSKA (reference sequence). Here the CDR3 reads CSARPGLATINEQFF. The CDR3 coding sequence is TGCAGTGCTAGACCGGGACTAGCGACTATCAATGAGCAGTTCTTC.

This clonotype occurred many times. V usage is TRBV10-3 and J usage is TRBJ1-3, with TRBD1 as a possible D gene (6 bases). Germline CDR1 is ENHRY and CDR2 is SYGVKD. Trimming took off 3 bases at V and 0 bases at J, with 15 bases between the two ends. The CDR3 totals 17 residues. CDR3 coding DNA: TGTGCCATCAGTGAACGAGGGGGGCTCCCCTCTGGAAACACCATATATTTT. Amino acids: CAISERGGLPSGNTIYF.

This clonotype occurred a few times. The chain combines TRBV6-5 with TRBJ1-1; 9 nucleotides line up with TRBD1. This CDR3 region has 15 residues. From germline, CDR1 is MNHEY and CDR2 SVGAGI. The V gene end was trimmed by 2 bases and the J gene end by 1 base; junction bases not matched to a gene: 2. CDR3 sequence reads: CASSYGTGWNTEAFF. Written as DNA, the CDR3 is TGTGCCAGCAGTTACGGGACAGGGTGGAACACTGAAGCTTTCTTT.

This clonotype was picked up a small number of times. The V call is TRBV5-6, the J call TRBJ2-5; perhaps TRBD2 as D (6 bases). V was shortened by 5 bases and J by 1 base, with 15 bases between the two germline ends. Germline values: CDR1 SGHDT, CDR2 YYEEEE. The CDR3 is made up of 15 amino acids. The CDR3 DNA reads as TGTGCCAGCAGTACGCCCGGGAGATCCCAAGAGACCCAGTACTTC. This translates into CASSTPGRSQETQYF.

This sequence joins TRBV5-5 and TRBJ1-5, with a weak D call TRBD1 (6 bases). Germline CDR1 SGHKS, CDR2 YYEKEE (reference sequence). The CDR3 spans 16 residues. Deletions cut 4 bases from V and 2 bases from J, with 16 bases between. CDR3 coding DNA: TGTGCCAGCAGCCTCGAAGGGGGGACCGGCAATCAGCCCCAGCATTTT. Translated, it gives CASSLEGGTGNQPQHF.

This clonotype was detected ten times or more. The CDR3 spells CASSLARGTGTTGELFF. CDR3 nucleotide sequence: TGTGCCAGCAGCTTAGCACGCGGGACAGGGACCACCGGGGAGCTGTTTTTT. V gene TRBV7-8 combines with J gene TRBJ2-2, with TRBD1 matching over 9 bases. J gave up 4 bases and V 0 bases, and 6 bases lay outside the gene matches. This CDR3 has 17 amino acids. CDR1 is SGHVS, CDR2 FQNEAQ, per germline.

Ten or more counts support this clonotype. This sequence joins TRBV7-9 and TRBJ1-5; D is perhaps TRBD1 (5 bases). Germline V CDR1 and CDR2: SEHNR, FQNEAQ (reference sequence). V was trimmed by 5 bases and J by 7 bases, leaving 9 bases between them. The CDR3 extends over 12 amino acids. The CDR3 DNA follows: TGTGCCAGCAGCCCGGGGGACCAGCCCCAGCATTTT. Translated: CASSPGDQPQHF. Complete variable domain (other parts from reference TRBV7-9 and TRBJ1-5): DTGVSQNPRHKITKRGQNVTFRCDPISEHNRLYWYRQTLGQGPEFLTYFQNEAQLEKSRLLSDRFSAERPKGSFSTLEIQRTEQGDSAMYLCASSPGDQPQHFGDGTRLSIL.

This clonotype was observed many times. V usage is TRBV28 and J usage is TRBJ2-7; D possibly corresponds to TRBD2 (5 bases). The germline gives CDR1 MDHEN, CDR2 SYDVKM. This CDR3 is built from 13 residues. The ends were cut back, 3 bases at V and 1 base at J, with 7 bases in the middle. The CDR3 protein is CASSFRGSYEQYF. Here the CDR3 DNA reads TGTGCCAGCAGTTTTAGAGGGTCCTACGAGCAGTACTTC.

This clonotype turned up a few times. The chain recombines TRBV2 with TRBJ2-4, with D possibly matching TRBD2 (6 bases). CDR3 size: 15 residues. Germline V gene lookup returns CDR1 SNHLY and CDR2 FYNNEI. V was trimmed by 3 bases and J by 5 bases, leaving 14 bases between them. CDR3 loop: CASSDTGGFQNIQYF. The CDR3 DNA is TGTGCCAGCAGTGACACTGGGGGGTTTCAAAACATTCAGTACTTC. Based on the CDR3 plus reference TRBV2 and TRBJ2-4, the full variable domain is EPEVTQTPSHQVTQMGQEVILRCVPISNHLYFYWYRQILGQKVEFLVSFYNNEISEKSEIFDDQFSVERPDGSNFTLKIRSTKLEDSAMYFCASSDTGGFQNIQYFGAGTRLSVL.

This chain links TRBV7-2 with TRBJ2-1; D unclear. Trimming took 6 bases from V and 5 from J, leaving 11 bases between them. The CDR3 is 13 amino acids. CDR1 is SGHTA and CDR2 is FQGNSA in the germline V gene. In nucleotides, the CDR3 is TGTGCCAGCAGAGCCGGGCCCCACAATGAGCAGTTCTTC. Translated, it gives CASRAGPHNEQFF.

The sample holds a few counts of this clonotype. The chain employs TRBV5-1 and TRBJ2-2; D not resolved. V lost 0 bases and J lost 5, with 8 bases in between. The length of the CDR3 is 14 residues. Germline CDR1 SGHRS, CDR2 YFSETQ. CDR3 region: CASSLEVTTGELFF. The CDR3 DNA reads TGCGCCAGCAGCTTGGAGGTTACGACCGGGGAGCTGTTTTTT.